This T cell receptor beta chain was documented in a study of cytomegalovirus exposure and HLA in healthy donors. With 60 Vbeta and 13 Jbeta primers, the PCR was carried out. Repertoires were generated with immunoSEQ multiplex PCR, while TCRdb's copy carries only in-frame clones and drops some. There are roughly 150,000 clones in the sample; 65% to 70% occur only once, and over 1.5% lies in the top ten. The TCR comes from a human donor in good health. Specimen: PBMCs.

In DNA form, the CDR3 reads TGTGCCAGCGGGAGGGAAGAGACCCAGTACTTC. It specifies CASGREETQYF. The J gene is TRBJ2-5, the V gene TRBV2, with TRBD2 matching 7 bases. The CDR3 spans 11 residues. Trimming removed 8 bases from V and 3 bases from J; junction bases left unmatched: 0. CDR1 is SNHLY, CDR2 FYNNEI, per germline.